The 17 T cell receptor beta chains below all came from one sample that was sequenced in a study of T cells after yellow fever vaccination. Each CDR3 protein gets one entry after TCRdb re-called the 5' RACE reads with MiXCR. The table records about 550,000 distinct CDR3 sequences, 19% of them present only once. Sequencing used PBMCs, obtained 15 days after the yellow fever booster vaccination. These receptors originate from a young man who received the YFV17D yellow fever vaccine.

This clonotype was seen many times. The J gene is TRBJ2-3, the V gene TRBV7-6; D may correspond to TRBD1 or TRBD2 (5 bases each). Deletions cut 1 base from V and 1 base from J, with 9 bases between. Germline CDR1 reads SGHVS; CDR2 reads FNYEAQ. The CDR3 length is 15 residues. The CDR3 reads CASSLGGSGTDTQYF. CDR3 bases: TGTGCCAGCAGCTTAGGGGGGAGCGGCACAGATACGCAGTATTTT.

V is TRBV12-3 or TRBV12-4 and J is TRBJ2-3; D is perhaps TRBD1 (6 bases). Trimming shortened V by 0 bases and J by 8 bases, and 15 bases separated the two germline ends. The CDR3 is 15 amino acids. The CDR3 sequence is CASSLALGGRSTQYF. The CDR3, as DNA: TGTGCCAGCAGTTTAGCGCTTGGGGGCAGATCTACGCAGTATTTT.

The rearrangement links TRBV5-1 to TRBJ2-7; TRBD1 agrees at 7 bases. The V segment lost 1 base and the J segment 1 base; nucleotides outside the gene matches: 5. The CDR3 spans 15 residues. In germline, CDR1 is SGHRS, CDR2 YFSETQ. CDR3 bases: TGCGCCAGCAGCTTGAAGTCAGGGGGTTCCTACGAGCAGTACTTC. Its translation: CASSLKSGGSYEQYF.

This chain's CDR3 is CASSSGLAAFLSGANVLTF. The CDR3 DNA is TGTGCCAGCAGCTCCGGACTAGCGGCTTTTCTCTCTGGGGCCAACGTCCTGACTTTC. V usage is TRBV7-6 and J usage is TRBJ2-6, with 10 bases matching TRBD2. The CDR3 has 19 residues. The V and J ends lost 4 bases and 0 bases, in that order; junction bases with no gene match: 9. Germline CDR1 reads SGHVS; CDR2 reads FNYEAQ.

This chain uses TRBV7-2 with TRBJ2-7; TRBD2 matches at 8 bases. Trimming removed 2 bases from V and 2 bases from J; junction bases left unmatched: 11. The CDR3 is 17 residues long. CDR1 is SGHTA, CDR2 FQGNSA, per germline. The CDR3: CASSLRSGSRQTYEQYF. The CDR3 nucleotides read TGTGCCAGCAGCTTAAGAAGCGGGAGCCGACAAACCTACGAGCAGTACTTC.

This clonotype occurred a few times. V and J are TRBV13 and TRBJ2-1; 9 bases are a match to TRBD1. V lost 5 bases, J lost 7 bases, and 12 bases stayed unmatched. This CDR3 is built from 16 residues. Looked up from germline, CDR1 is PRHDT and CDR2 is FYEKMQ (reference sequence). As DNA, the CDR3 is TGTGCCAGCAGCAAAGACCTTACAGGGGGCAGGAATGAGCAGTTCTTC. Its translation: CASSKDLTGGRNEQFF.

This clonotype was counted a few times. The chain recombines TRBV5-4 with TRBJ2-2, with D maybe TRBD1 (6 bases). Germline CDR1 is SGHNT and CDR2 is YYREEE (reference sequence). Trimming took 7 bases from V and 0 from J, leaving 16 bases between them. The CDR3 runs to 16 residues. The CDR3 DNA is TGTGCCAGCGGACTTCAGGGGCGTTCGAACACCGGGGAGCTGTTTTTT. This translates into CASGLQGRSNTGELFF.

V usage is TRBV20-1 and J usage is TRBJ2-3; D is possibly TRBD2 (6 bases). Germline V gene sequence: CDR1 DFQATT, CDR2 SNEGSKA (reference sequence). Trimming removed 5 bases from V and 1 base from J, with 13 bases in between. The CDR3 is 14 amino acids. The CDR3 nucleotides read TGCAGTGCTGATCCCGGGGAGGGCACAGATACGCAGTATTTT. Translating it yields CSADPGEGTDTQYF.

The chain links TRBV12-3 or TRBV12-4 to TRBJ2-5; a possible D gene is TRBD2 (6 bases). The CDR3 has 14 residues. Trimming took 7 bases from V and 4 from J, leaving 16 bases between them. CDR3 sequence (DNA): TGTGCCAGCACGGGGGAACTGCCCTCAGAGACCCAGTACTTC. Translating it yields CASTGELPSETQYF.

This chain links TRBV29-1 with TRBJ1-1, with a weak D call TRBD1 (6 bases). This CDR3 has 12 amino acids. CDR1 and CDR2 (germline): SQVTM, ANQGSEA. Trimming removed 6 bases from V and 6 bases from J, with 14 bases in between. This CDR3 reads CSVGNWGPEAFF. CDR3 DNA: TGCAGCGTGGGGAACTGGGGGCCTGAAGCTTTCTTT.

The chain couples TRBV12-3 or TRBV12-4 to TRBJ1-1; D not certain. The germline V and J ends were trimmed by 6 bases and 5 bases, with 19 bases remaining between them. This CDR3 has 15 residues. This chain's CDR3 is CASRHGRDPGTEAFF. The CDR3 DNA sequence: TGTGCCAGCAGACACGGACGGGATCCGGGGACTGAAGCTTTCTTT.

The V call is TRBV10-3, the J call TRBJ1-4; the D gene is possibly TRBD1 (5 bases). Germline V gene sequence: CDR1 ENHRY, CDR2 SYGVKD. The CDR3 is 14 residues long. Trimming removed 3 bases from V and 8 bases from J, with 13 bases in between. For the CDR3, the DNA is TGTGCCATCAGTGACAAGCAGGGCGGCGAAAAACTGTTTTTT. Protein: CAISDKQGGEKLFF.

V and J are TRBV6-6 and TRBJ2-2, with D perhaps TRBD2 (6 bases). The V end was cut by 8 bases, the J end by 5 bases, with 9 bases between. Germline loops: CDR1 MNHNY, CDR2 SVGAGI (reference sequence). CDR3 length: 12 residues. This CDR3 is CASRRETGELFF. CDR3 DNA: TGTGCCAGCCGGAGGGAGACCGGGGAGCTGTTTTTT.

The CDR3 nucleotides are TGTGCCAGCAGTTCCCCCGCGACGGCAAACACTGAAGCTTTCTTT. Protein: CASSSPATANTEAFF. This chain links TRBV27 with TRBJ1-1; D is unresolved. Trimming cost V 4 bases and J 2 bases, with 14 bases left between them. The germline CDR1 and CDR2 sequences are MNHEY and SMNVEV (reference sequence). The length of the CDR3 is 15 residues.

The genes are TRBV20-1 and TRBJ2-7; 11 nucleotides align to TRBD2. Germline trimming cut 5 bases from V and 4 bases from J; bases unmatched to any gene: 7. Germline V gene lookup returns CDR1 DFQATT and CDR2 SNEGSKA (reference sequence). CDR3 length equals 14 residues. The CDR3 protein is CSAQGLAVGYEQYF. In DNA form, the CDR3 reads TGCAGTGCTCAGGGACTAGCGGTTGGTTACGAGCAGTACTTC.

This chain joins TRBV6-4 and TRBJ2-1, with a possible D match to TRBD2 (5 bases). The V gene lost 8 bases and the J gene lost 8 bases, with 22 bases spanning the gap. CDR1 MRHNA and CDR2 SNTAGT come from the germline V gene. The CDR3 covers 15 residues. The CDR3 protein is CASANWPQKRDEQFF. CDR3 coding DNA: TGTGCCAGCGCGAATTGGCCCCAAAAGAGGGATGAGCAGTTCTTC.

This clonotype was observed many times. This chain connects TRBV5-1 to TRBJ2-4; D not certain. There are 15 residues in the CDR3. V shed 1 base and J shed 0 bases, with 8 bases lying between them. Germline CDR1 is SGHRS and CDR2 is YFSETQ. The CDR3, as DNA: TGCGCCAGCAGCTTGAACCCTCAAGCCAAAAACATTCAGTACTTC. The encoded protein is CASSLNPQAKNIQYF. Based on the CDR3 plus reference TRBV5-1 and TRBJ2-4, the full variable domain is KAGVTQTPRYLIKTRGQQVTLSCSPISGHRSVSWYQQTPGQGLQFLFEYFSETQRNKGNFPGRFSGRQFSNSRSEMNVSTLELGDSALYLCASSLNPQAKNIQYFGAGTRLSVL.